Listed below are T cell receptor beta chains from one sample, sequenced in a study of shared clonotypes between healthy human individuals. The assay was immunoSEQ multiplex PCR, and TCRdb's table has in-frame clones only and misses some. Among almost 750,000 clones, 72% were seen once, and the ten largest hold roughly 1.8%. Sequencing used memory CD4+ T cells sorted from blood. These receptors were collected from a woman under 40 in good health. Each CDR3 is given with its conserved first and last residue. D genes are given only for firm matches. Only some rows state a clone size, as once, few, many or a class for expanded clones.

TRBV15,-,-,TRBJ2-7,TGTGCCACCAGCAGAGAATGGGAAGTCTACGAGCAGTACTTC,CATSREWEVYEQYF
TRBV5-1,-,-,TRBJ1-4,TGCGCCAGCAGCTTCGGGACTAATGAAAAACTGTTTTTT,CASSFGTNEKLFF
TRBV6-1,-,once,TRBJ2-7,TGTGCCAGCAACCAGGACACCCCTACCTACGAGCAGTACTTC,CASNQDTPTYEQYF
TRBV28,-,-,TRBJ1-1,TGTGCCAGCAGTCCACTGCAGAACACTGAAGCTTTCTTT,CASSPLQNTEAFF
TRBV6-6,TRBD1,-,TRBJ1-1,TGTGCCAGCAGTTACGTAGGAGGGGGCGCCGCTGAAGCTTTCTTT,CASSYVGGGAAEAFF
TRBV28,-,-,TRBJ1-2,TGTGCCAGCAGTTTCCCAGCTAACTATGGCTACACCTTC,CASSFPANYGYTF
TRBV11-2,-,-,TRBJ2-7,TGTGCCAGCAGCCCCTCTGGCAGGGGCAACGAGCAGTACTTC,CASSPSGRGNEQYF
TRBV18,TRBD1,-,TRBJ2-7,TGTGCCAGCTCACCTGGGACAGAGAAAGGCTCCTACGAGCAGTACTTC,CASSPGTEKGSYEQYF
TRBV7-9,TRBD1,many,TRBJ1-5,TGTGCCAGCAGCTTAGAGACAGGGGTTGGTGATCAGCCCCAGCATTTT,CASSLETGVGDQPQHF
TRBV18,-,few,TRBJ1-1,TGTGCCAGCTCACCCACGAGTGTCACTGAAGCTTTCTTT,CASSPTSVTEAFF
TRBV6-5,-,-,TRBJ1-2,TGTGCCAGCAGTTCCCCGGCCTACTATGGCTACACCTTC,CASSSPAYYGYTF
TRBV4-2,-,-,TRBJ2-5,TGTGCCAGCAGCCAAGTTGGGACCCAGTACTTC,CASSQVGTQYF
TRBV7-9,-,-,TRBJ2-1,TGTGCCAGCAGCCCCGAATACAATGAGCAGTTCTTC,CASSPEYNEQFF
TRBV5-1,-,-,TRBJ2-1,TGCGCCAGCAGCCAGGACTCACTAGGCTACAATGAGCAGTTCTTC,CASSQDSLGYNEQFF
TRBV6-6,-,-,TRBJ1-4,TGTGCCAGTCTTTCGACCGTACCTAATGAAAAACTGTTTTTT,CASLSTVPNEKLFF
TRBV7-9,-,-,TRBJ2-5,TGTGCCAGCAGCTTAGGTGGGACAAGGTACCAAGAGACCCAGTACTTC,CASSLGGTRYQETQYF
TRBV19,TRBD1,few,TRBJ1-2,TGTGCCAGTACCCCGGGACAGGCCTATGGCTACACCTTC,CASTPGQAYGYTF
TRBV6-5,TRBD1,-,TRBJ2-7,TGTGCCAGCAGTTACGCGACAGGGGGCTACGAGCAGTACTTC,CASSYATGGYEQYF
TRBV2,TRBD1,-,TRBJ1-3,TGTGCCAGCAGTCCCTGGACAGGCCTCTCTGGAAACACCATATATTTT,CASSPWTGLSGNTIYF
TRBV11-2,TRBD1,-,TRBJ2-1,TGTGCCAGCAGCTTAAAGACAGGGCCCTACAATGAGCAGTTCTTC,CASSLKTGPYNEQFF